Presented here are 14 T cell receptor beta chains from one specimen sequenced in a study of T cell responses to AZD1222 COVID-19 vaccine. Profiled with immunoSEQ multiplex PCR; TCRdb holds only in-frame clones, not every one. The table includes some 150,000 clones, 85% to 90% detected once. The sequencing here drew on peripheral blood, taken on day 0 of MenACWY control vaccination. The receptors were sampled from an adult in good health.

The chain has TRBV14 and TRBJ1-4; no clear D. The V gene lost 4 bases and the J gene lost 5 bases, with 14 bases spanning the gap. Germline loops: CDR1 SGHDN, CDR2 FVKESK. This CDR3 has 15 residues. Here the CDR3 DNA reads TGTGCCAGCAGCCTATACTCTACGAGAAATGAAAAACTGTTTTTT. It encodes CASSLYSTRNEKLFF.

The chain joins TRBV29-1 to TRBJ2-7, with D possibly matching TRBD2 (5 bases). V was clipped by 7 bases and J by 4 bases, with 11 bases between them. This CDR3 spans 11 amino acids. In germline, CDR1 is SQVTM, CDR2 ANQGSEA. This CDR3 reads CSADTGYEQYF. The CDR3 region has the DNA TGCAGCGCCGACACGGGGTACGAGCAGTACTTC.

This clone appeared once. The J gene is TRBJ2-5, the V gene TRBV11-2; maybe TRBD2 (5 bases). Trimming removed 3 bases at V and 6 bases at J, with 17 bases between. The CDR3 has 15 amino acids. The germline V gene encodes CDR1 SGHAT and CDR2 FQNNGV. The CDR3 spells CASSLALGEGKTQYF. For the CDR3, the DNA is TGTGCCAGCAGCTTGGCCCTCGGGGAAGGGAAGACCCAGTACTTC. Together with reference TRBV11-2 and TRBJ2-5, the CDR3 gives the full variable domain: EAGVAQSPRYKIIEKRQSVAFWCNPISGHATLYWYQQILGQGPKLLIQFQNNGVVDDSQLPKDRFSAERLKGVDSTLKIQPAKLEDSAVYLCASSLALGEGKTQYFGPGTRLLVL.

The chain uses TRBV6-6 and TRBJ1-1, with 8 bases that match TRBD1. Per germline, CDR1 MNHNY and CDR2 SVGAGI (reference sequence). The CDR3 runs to 16 residues. Germline trimming cut 6 bases from V and 2 bases from J; bases unmatched to any gene: 11. This CDR3 is CASSPGQGLFNTEAFF. The CDR3 region has the DNA TGTGCCAGCAGCCCCGGACAGGGACTATTTAACACTGAAGCTTTCTTT.

The chain has TRBV5-4 and TRBJ1-6; unclear D gene. Between the trimmed V and J ends, which lost 1 base and 6 bases, there was a span of 11 bases. Germline-derived CDR1 and CDR2 are SGHNT and YYREEE (reference sequence). The CDR3 runs 15 residues. CDR3 amino acids: CASSLRAAPNSPLHF. DNA for the CDR3: TGTGCCAGCAGCTTGCGCGCGGCTCCTAATTCACCCCTCCACTTT.

As DNA, the CDR3 is TGTGCCACCAGTGCCAACAGGGGAGGAAACGAAAAACTGTTTTTT. Encoded protein: CATSANRGGNEKLFF. This chain connects TRBV24-1 to TRBJ1-4; 7 bases match TRBD1. The trim removed 5 bases at V and 8 bases at J, leaving 10 bases unmatched. From germline, CDR1 is KGHDR and CDR2 SFDVKD. This CDR3 is built from 15 residues.

The rearrangement uses TRBV12-3 or TRBV12-4 and TRBJ2-7; D perhaps matches TRBD1 (6 bases). Trimming left V 4 bases short and J 6 bases short, with 10 bases between. The CDR3 is 12 residues long. Here the CDR3 reads CASSSTGSEQYF. The CDR3 region has the DNA TGTGCCAGCAGTTCTACAGGGAGCGAGCAGTACTTC.

The J gene is TRBJ1-3, the V gene TRBV7-2; no clear D gene. CDR3 size: 16 residues. Trimming took off 2 bases at V and 4 bases at J, with 15 bases between the two ends. Germline V CDR1 and CDR2: SGHTA, FQGNSA. The CDR3 is CASSLMSAGNGNTIYF. DNA of the CDR3: TGTGCCAGCAGCTTAATGTCTGCCGGGAACGGAAACACCATATATTTT.

The chain recombines TRBV10-2 with TRBJ1-4; the D gene is possibly TRBD1 (6 bases). With 5 bases removed from V and 0 bases from J, the gap between germline ends came to 13 bases. The CDR3 covers 16 residues. The germline CDR1 and CDR2 sequences are WSHSY and SAAADI. The CDR3 bases are TGCGCCAGCAGTAAGCAGGGGCCCGCAACTAATGAAAAACTGTTTTTT. Its protein is CASSKQGPATNEKLFF.

The chain employs TRBV10-3 and TRBJ2-7, with unresolved D. The CDR3 has 14 residues. V dropped 0 bases and J dropped 2 bases, with 8 bases sitting between them. From germline, CDR1 is ENHRY and CDR2 SYGVKD. CDR3 nucleotides: TGTGCCATCAGTGAGTCCGACGGCCCCTACGAGCAGTACTTC. Protein product: CAISESDGPYEQYF.

V and J are TRBV19 and TRBJ2-7, with 10 positions matching TRBD1. The CDR3 loop spans 16 amino acids. CDR1 is LNHDA, CDR2 SQIVND, per germline (reference sequence). The junction had 17 bases not matched to a gene; V was cut back by 9 bases and J by 6 bases. This CDR3 is CASTRLRDRGRGEQYV. The DNA for the CDR3 is TGTGCCAGCACCAGGCTCCGGGACAGGGGTCGAGGCGAGCAGTACGTC.

V is TRBV6-1 and J is TRBJ2-1; D possibly matches TRBD1 or TRBD2 (5 bases each). From germline, CDR1 is MNHNS and CDR2 SASEGT. The CDR3 consists of 17 residues. Trimming took off 2 bases at V and 4 bases at J, with 18 bases between the two ends. CDR3 bases: TGTGCCAGCAGTGAACAGGGAACTCGAGGGCTATACAATGAGCAGTTCTTC. It yields the protein CASSEQGTRGLYNEQFF.

This rearrangement joins TRBV6-2 or TRBV6-3 to TRBJ2-7, with D possibly being TRBD2 (6 bases). Trimming took 2 bases from V and 6 from J, leaving 11 bases between them. The CDR3 runs 13 residues. The germline CDR1 and CDR2 sequences are MNHEY and SVGEGT. CDR3 protein: CASSYVRGSEQYV. The CDR3 DNA follows: TGTGCCAGCAGTTACGTACGGGGGTCCGAGCAGTACGTC.

The chain carries TRBV5-4 and TRBJ1-3; no clear D gene. The CDR3 consists of 16 residues. CDR1 is SGHNT and CDR2 is YYREEE in the germline V gene (reference sequence). The V end was cut by 2 bases, the J end by 0 bases, with 12 bases between. The CDR3 DNA reads TGTGCCAGCAGCTTCGGCACCAGGTCCTCTGGAAACACCATATATTTT. This codes for CASSFGTRSSGNTIYF.